The T cell receptor (beta chain) under discussion was sequenced for a study of shared clonotypes between healthy human individuals. Using immunoSEQ multiplex PCR, the repertoire was profiled, and TCRdb retains in-frame clones only, with some absent. Among roughly 2.1 million clones listed, about 93% were seen once. The CDR3 has 14 residues. Germline-derived CDR1 and CDR2 are SEHNR and FQNEAQ (reference sequence). As to this clone: One junction end does not reproduce the germline sequence, and a read error may be involved.

The naive CD8 fraction comprised CD45RO-negative cells positively selected for CCR7 and excluded terminally differentiated effector memory CD45RA+ cells. This TCR derives from a man aged 18 to 30 in good health. Some clones in this sample may be carry-over from other donors' samples. The chain is built from TRBV7-9 and TRBJ2-7; D unresolved. The specimen sequenced was naive CD8+ T cells from PBMCs. In nucleotides, the CDR3 is TGTGCCAGCAGCTTAGGGCTTACCTCCCACGAGCAGTACTTC. As protein: CASSLGLTSHEQYF.